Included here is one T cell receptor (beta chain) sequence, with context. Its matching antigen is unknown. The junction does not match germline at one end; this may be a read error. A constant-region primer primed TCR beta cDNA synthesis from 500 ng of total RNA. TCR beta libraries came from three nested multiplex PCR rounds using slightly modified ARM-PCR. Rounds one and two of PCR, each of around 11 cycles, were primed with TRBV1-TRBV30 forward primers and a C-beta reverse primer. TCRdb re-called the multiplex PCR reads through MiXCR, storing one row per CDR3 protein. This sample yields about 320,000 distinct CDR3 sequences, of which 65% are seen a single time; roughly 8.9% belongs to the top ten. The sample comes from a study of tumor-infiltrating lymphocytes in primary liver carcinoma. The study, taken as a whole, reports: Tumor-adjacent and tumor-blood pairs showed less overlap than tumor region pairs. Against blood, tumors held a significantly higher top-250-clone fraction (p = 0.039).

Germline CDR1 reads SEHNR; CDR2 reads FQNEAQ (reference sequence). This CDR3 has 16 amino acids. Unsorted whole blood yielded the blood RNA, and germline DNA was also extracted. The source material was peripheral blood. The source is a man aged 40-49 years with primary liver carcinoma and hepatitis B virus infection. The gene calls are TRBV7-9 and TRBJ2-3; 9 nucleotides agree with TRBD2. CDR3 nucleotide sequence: TGTACCAGCAGCCCCCCCGGAGCGGGAGGTACAGATACGCAGTATTTT. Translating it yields CTSSPPGAGGTDTQYF.